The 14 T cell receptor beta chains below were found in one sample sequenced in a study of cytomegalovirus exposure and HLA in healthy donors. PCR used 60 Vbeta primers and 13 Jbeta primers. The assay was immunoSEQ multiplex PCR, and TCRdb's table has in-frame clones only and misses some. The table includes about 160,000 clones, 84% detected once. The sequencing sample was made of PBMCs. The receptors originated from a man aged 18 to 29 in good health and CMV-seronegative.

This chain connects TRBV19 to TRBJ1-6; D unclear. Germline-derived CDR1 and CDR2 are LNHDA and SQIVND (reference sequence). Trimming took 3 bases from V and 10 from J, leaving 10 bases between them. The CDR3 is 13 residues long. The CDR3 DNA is TGTGCCAGTAGTATCTCCCCCAGGTCACCCCTCCACTTT. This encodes CASSISPRSPLHF.

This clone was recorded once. The CDR3 loop reads CASSTRTGATYTEAFF. The CDR3 bases are TGTGCCAGTAGTACGCGGACAGGGGCCACGTATACTGAAGCTTTCTTT. The genes are TRBV19 and TRBJ1-1; TRBD1 aligns across 9 bases. Germline V gives CDR1 LNHDA, CDR2 SQIVND (reference sequence). Trimming removed 4 bases from V and 5 bases from J; junction bases left unmatched: 11. The CDR3 has 16 residues. Drawing the rest from reference TRBV19 and TRBJ1-1, the complete variable domain is DGGITQSPKYLFRKEGQNVTLSCEQNLNHDAMYWYRQDPGQGLRLIYYSQIVNDFQKGDIAEGYSVSREKKESFPLTVTSAQKNPTAFYLCASSTRTGATYTEAFFGQGTRLTVV.

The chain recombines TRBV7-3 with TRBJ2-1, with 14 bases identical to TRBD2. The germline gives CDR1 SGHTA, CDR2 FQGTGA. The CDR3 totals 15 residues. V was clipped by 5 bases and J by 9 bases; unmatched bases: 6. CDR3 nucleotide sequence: TGTGCCAGCAGCCCCGGACTAGCGGGGGGCGTTGAGCAGTTCTTC. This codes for CASSPGLAGGVEQFF.

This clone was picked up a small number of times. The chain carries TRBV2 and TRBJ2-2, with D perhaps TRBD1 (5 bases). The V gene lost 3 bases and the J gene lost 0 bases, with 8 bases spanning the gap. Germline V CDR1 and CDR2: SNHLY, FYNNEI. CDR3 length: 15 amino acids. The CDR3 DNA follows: TGTGCCAGCAGTGACCAGGGCCCGAACACCGGGGAGCTGTTTTTT. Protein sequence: CASSDQGPNTGELFF.

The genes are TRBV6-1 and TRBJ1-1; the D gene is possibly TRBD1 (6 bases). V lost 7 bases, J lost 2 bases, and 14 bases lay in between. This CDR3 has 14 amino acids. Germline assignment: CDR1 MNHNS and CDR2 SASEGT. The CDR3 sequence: CASTSGHYNTEAFF. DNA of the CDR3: TGTGCCAGCACGTCGGGACACTATAACACTGAAGCTTTCTTT.

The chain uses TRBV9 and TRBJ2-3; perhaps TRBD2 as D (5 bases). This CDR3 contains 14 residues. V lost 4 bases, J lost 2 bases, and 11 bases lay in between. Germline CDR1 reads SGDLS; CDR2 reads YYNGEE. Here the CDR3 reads CASSPSGITDTQYF. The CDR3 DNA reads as TGTGCCAGCAGCCCCTCGGGGATCACAGATACGCAGTATTTT. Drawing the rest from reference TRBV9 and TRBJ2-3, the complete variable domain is DSGVTQTPKHLITATGQRVTLRCSPRSGDLSVYWYQQSLDQGLQFLIQYYNGEERAKGNILERFSAQQFPDLHSELNLSSLELGDSALYFCASSPSGITDTQYFGPGTRLTVL.

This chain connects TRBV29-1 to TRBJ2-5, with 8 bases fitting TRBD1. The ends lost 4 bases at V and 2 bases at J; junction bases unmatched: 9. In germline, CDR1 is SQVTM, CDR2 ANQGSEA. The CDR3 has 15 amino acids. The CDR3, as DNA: TGCAGCGTTGCGGCAGGGGGCGGGTTACAAGAGACCCAGTACTTC. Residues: CSVAAGGGLQETQYF.

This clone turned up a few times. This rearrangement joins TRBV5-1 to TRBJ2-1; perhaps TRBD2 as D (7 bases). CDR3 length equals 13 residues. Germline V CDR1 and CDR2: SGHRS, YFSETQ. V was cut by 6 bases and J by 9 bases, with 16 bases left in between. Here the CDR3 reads CASTSGGSGEQFF. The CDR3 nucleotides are TGCGCCAGCACCTCGGGGGGCTCCGGTGAGCAGTTCTTC.

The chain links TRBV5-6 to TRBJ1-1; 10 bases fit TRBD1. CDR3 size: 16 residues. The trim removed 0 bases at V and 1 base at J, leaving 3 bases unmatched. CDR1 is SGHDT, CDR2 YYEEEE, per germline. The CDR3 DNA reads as TGTGCCAGCAGCTTGGTGACAGGGGGCCCGAACACTGAAGCTTTCTTT. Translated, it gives CASSLVTGGPNTEAFF.

The CDR3 DNA reads TGTGCCAGCAGTGGATCCTACACAGATACGCAGTATTTT. It translates to CASSGSYTDTQYF. J is TRBJ2-3 and V is TRBV6-4; no clear D. The germline gives CDR1 MRHNA, CDR2 SNTAGT. There are 13 residues in the CDR3. The V and J ends lost 4 bases and 2 bases respectively, with 7 bases between them.

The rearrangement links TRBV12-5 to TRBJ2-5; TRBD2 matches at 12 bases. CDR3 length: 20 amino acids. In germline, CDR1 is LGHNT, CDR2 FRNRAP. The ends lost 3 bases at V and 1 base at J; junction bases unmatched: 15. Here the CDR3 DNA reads TGTGCTAGTGGTTTCGTAGGACTAGCGGGGCGTGGGGGAGGCCAAGAGACCCAGTACTTC. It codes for CASGFVGLAGRGGGQETQYF.

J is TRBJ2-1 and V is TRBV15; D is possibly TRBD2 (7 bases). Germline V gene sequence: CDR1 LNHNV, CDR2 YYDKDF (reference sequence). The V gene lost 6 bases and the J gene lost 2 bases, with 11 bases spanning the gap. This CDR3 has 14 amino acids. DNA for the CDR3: TGTGCCACCAGTAGGGGGGGCCCCTACAATGAGCAGTTCTTC. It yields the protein CATSRGGPYNEQFF. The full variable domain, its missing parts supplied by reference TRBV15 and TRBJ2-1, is DAMVIQNPRYQVTQFGKPVTLSCSQTLNHNVMYWYQQKSSQAPKLLFHYYDKDFNNEADTPDNFQSRRPNTSFCFLDIRSPGLGDTAMYLCATSRGGPYNEQFFGPGTRLTVL.

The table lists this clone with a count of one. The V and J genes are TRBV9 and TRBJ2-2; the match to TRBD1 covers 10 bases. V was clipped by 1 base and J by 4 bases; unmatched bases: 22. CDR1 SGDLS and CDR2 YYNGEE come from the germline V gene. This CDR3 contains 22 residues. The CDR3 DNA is TGTGCCAGCAGCGTAATTCCTTCCAGGACAGGGGGTTTTCGAGGGGGCACCGGGGAGCTGTTTTTT. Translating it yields CASSVIPSRTGGFRGGTGELFF.

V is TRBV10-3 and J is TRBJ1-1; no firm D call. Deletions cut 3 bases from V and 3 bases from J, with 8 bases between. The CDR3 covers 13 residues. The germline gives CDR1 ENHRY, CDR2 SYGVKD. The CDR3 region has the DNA TGTGCCATCAGTGAAGTGGCAGACACTGAAGCTTTCTTT. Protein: CAISEVADTEAFF.